The T cell receptor beta chain under discussion was sequenced for a study of CD8 T cells in ankylosing spondylitis (dated by TCRdb to the late 2010s). Notes on the research overall: The study profiled T cell receptor beta repertoires in healthy donors and ankylosing spondylitis patients to find disease-linked TCR variants. In total, the full study cohort was made up of 85 to 140 healthy donors and about two dozen ankylosing spondylitis patients. Peripheral blood was sampled, and synovial fluid was additionally collected from ankylosing spondylitis patients.

V was cut back by 5 bases and J by 0 bases, leaving a gap of 13 bases between them. The germline V gene sets CDR1 to MNHEY and CDR2 to SVGEGT. The CDR3 contains 16 residues, cysteine and phenylalanine counted. Only CDR3 DNA is held: 48 bases, read in frame from base 1. The reads were generated on an Illumina HiSeq 2500. Quantitative 5'-RACE with molecular barcodes was the method used to prepare the TCR beta libraries. As for how the authors treated the data: A new computational method based on a probabilistic model of VDJ rearrangement was used to identify disease-linked TCR variants. Through fastp at Q25 and MiXCR, TCRdb rebuilt clones from the public reads, retaining in-frame beta chains. Identical CDR3 protein sequences are pooled into one entry, listed with their most common genes and DNA. These V and J calls originate from TCRdb's pipeline instead of the authors' own analysis. The sample profile shows about 130,000 distinct CDR3 sequences; over 10% of them were found once. The leading ten clones occupy 3.5% to 5% of the sample.

Beyond this particular receptor, the publication reports: A TCR beta motif made up of several highly homologous amino acid variants appeared to be characteristic of blood from ankylosing spondylitis patients. The disease-linked clones had a CD8+ phenotype and were found at relatively low frequencies in peripheral blood. Some TCR beta motif variants had previously been reported in synovial fluid and blood of reactive arthritis patients, which suggested common disease-initiation mechanisms. Significant enrichment of the disease-linked clones was reported in matched synovial fluid samples from ankylosing spondylitis patients.

This clonotype was detected ten times or more. What antigen it recognizes has not been identified. No per-base quality is available; no much larger clone lies one base away. Sequencing was done on a sample of blood, either unsorted or a sorted T cell fraction (not recorded which). This TCR was recovered from a female donor with ankylosing spondylitis or in good health (not recorded which). The V and J genes are TRBV6-2 or TRBV6-3 and TRBJ2-2; 6 matching bases give a weak D call of TRBD2. Here the CDR3 is given as CASSRDWGANTGELFF. The DNA sequence is TGTGCCAGCAGTAGGGACTGGGGGGCGAACACCGGGGAGCTGTTTTTT.